These 7 T cell receptor beta chains were sequenced from one sample in a study of blood T cell repertoires in COVID-19. Profiling relied on immunoSEQ multiplex PCR, and the TCRdb table lists in-frame clones only, not all of them. The repertoire consists of about 100,000 clones, with 80% occurring once and the leading ten covering about 16%. The sequenced sample was peripheral blood. All receptors derive from a human donor in a cohort sampled during active COVID-19.

The rearrangement uses TRBV10-3 and TRBJ1-4; maybe TRBD1 (6 bases). Trimming took 10 bases from V and 0 from J, leaving 18 bases between them. Germline-derived CDR1 and CDR2 are ENHRY and SYGVKD. This CDR3 has 16 residues. The DNA for the CDR3 is TGTGCCACCTCCCACGGACAGACCGCAACTAATGAAAAACTGTTTTTT. This translates into CATSHGQTATNEKLFF.

The chain couples TRBV21-1 to TRBJ1-5; the D segment call TRBD1 is taken from the table without a DNA check. TRBV21-1 corresponds to a pseudogene. The CDR3 spans 16 residues. The CDR3: CASSSLGTDRRQPQHF. In DNA, the CDR3 is TGTGCCAGCAGCAGCCTGGGGACAGACCGAAGGCAGCCCCAGCATTTT.

V usage is TRBV7-8 and J usage is TRBJ2-1; a possible D gene is TRBD2 (5 bases). Germline values: CDR1 SGHVS, CDR2 FQNEAQ. The CDR3 consists of 15 residues. V was cut by 0 bases and J by 7 bases, with 13 bases left in between. The CDR3 reads CASSLALLVLNEQFF. The CDR3 DNA is TGTGCCAGCAGCTTAGCCTTACTAGTCTTGAATGAGCAGTTCTTC.

CDR3 sequence reads: CASSIAGTGVSNTEAFF. The DNA for the CDR3 is TGTGCCAGTAGTATAGCTGGGACAGGGGTCTCGAACACTGAAGCTTTCTTT. This chain connects TRBV19 to TRBJ1-1; TRBD1 aligns across 10 bases. J gave up 1 base and V 1 base, and 6 bases lay outside the gene matches. Germline CDR1 LNHDA, CDR2 SQIVND (reference sequence). The CDR3 extends over 17 amino acids.

The J gene is TRBJ2-7, the V gene TRBV14; D is uncertain. The V end lost 2 bases, the J end lost 9 bases, and 8 bases lay between the germline ends. The CDR3 is made up of 11 amino acids. Germline CDR1 reads SGHDN; CDR2 reads FVKESK. Here the CDR3 DNA reads TGTGCCAGCAGCCAACATTGGGCGCAGTACTTC. It codes for CASSQHWAQYF.

This chain connects TRBV3-1 (or the pseudogene TRBV3-2) to TRBJ2-3; TRBD2 matches 10 bases. The CDR3 contains 16 residues. V gave up 3 bases and J gave up 4 bases; unmatched junction bases: 7. In germline, CDR1 is LGHDT, CDR2 YNNKEL (reference sequence). CDR3 region: CASSQRTSGFSDTQYF. The CDR3 DNA follows: TGTGCCAGCAGCCAGAGGACTAGCGGATTTTCAGATACGCAGTATTTT.

The chain combines TRBV28 with TRBJ2-3, with 12 bases matching TRBD2. After removal of 6 bases from V and 0 bases from J, the junction contained 10 bases not matched to a gene. Germline values: CDR1 MDHEN, CDR2 SYDVKM. The CDR3 contains 18 residues. CDR3: CASSPGTSGPTSTDTQYF. CDR3 nucleotide sequence: TGTGCCAGCAGCCCCGGGACTAGCGGGCCGACTAGCACAGATACGCAGTATTTT.